The rows below give T cell receptor beta chains drawn from one sample of a study of T cell changes during pregnancy in multiple sclerosis. Sequencing was performed with immunoSEQ multiplex PCR; in TCRdb, only in-frame clones are kept and a portion is missing. The profile shows 75,000 to 95,000 clones, 80% to 95% of them singletons. Sequenced here: peripheral blood, sampled in the first trimester of pregnancy. The receptors were gathered from a female donor in good health, enrolled as a control in a pregnancy study. Both conserved end residues are part of each CDR3. A D gene is named only where the DNA matches it firmly.

j_call: TRBJ2-2; d_call: -; v_call: TRBV19; cdr3_nt: TGTGCCAGTAGTCCCGCCAGCACCGGGGAGCTGTTTTTT; cdr3_aa: CASSPASTGELFF
j_call: TRBJ2-2; d_call: -; v_call: TRBV7-3; cdr3_nt: TGTGCCAGCAGTCGGGGGGCTGGCGGGGAGCTGTTTTTT; cdr3_aa: CASSRGAGGELFF
j_call: TRBJ2-1; d_call: TRBD1; v_call: TRBV29-1; cdr3_nt: TGCAGCGTTATAAGACAGGGAGATAGGATGAGGATCTTC; cdr3_aa: CSVIRQGDRMRIF
j_call: TRBJ1-3; d_call: -; v_call: TRBV4-3; cdr3_nt: TGCGCCAGCAGCCAAGATCGGGCAGGGGCCTCTGGAAACACCATATATTTT; cdr3_aa: CASSQDRAGASGNTIYF
j_call: TRBJ2-3; d_call: TRBD2; v_call: TRBV2; cdr3_nt: TGTGCCAGCAGTCGTACTAGCGGGGGGGCCATCGGCACAGATACGCAGTATTTT; cdr3_aa: CASSRTSGGAIGTDTQYF
j_call: TRBJ1-1; d_call: TRBD1; v_call: TRBV6-6; cdr3_nt: TGTGCCAGCAGTCCCCGGGACAGTGGAAGCGCTGAAGCTTTCTTT; cdr3_aa: CASSPRDSGSAEAFF
j_call: TRBJ1-1; d_call: TRBD1; v_call: TRBV27; cdr3_nt: TGTGCCAGCAGTTTATCCCTACAGGGGGCCACTGAAGCTTTCTTT; cdr3_aa: CASSLSLQGATEAFF
j_call: TRBJ1-5; d_call: TRBD1; v_call: TRBV28; cdr3_nt: TGTGCCAGCAGCCCCGACAGGGGTGTTCGGAGCAATCAGCCCCAGCATTTT; cdr3_aa: CASSPDRGVRSNQPQHF
j_call: TRBJ2-4; d_call: TRBD1; v_call: TRBV28; cdr3_nt: TGTGCCAGCAGCCGGACAGGGAGCATTCAGTACTTC; cdr3_aa: CASSRTGSIQYF
j_call: TRBJ1-1; d_call: -; v_call: TRBV7-2; cdr3_nt: TGTGCCAGCAGCTTCAGATCAATGCGGGAAGCTTTCTTT; cdr3_aa: CASSFRSMREAFF
j_call: TRBJ2-6; d_call: TRBD2; v_call: TRBV4-2; cdr3_nt: TGTGCCAGCAGCCCGGGAGGGAGTCTGGAAGGGGCCAACGTCCTGACTTTC; cdr3_aa: CASSPGGSLEGANVLTF
j_call: TRBJ2-5; d_call: -; v_call: TRBV27; cdr3_nt: TGTGCCAGCAGTCCAGGGATCCGGGAGACCCAGTACTTC; cdr3_aa: CASSPGIRETQYF
j_call: TRBJ1-2; d_call: -; v_call: TRBV7-2; cdr3_nt: TGTGCCAGCAGCTTAGTAGAGCCAAGCCCCATTGGCTACACCTTC; cdr3_aa: CASSLVEPSPIGYTF